This TCR beta chain was documented in a study of blood T cell repertoires in COVID-19. Study in general: The study drew acute and convalescent COVID-19 samples from the United States, Italy and Spain.

Between the trimmed V and J ends, which lost 5 bases and 3 bases, there was a span of 11 bases. CDR3 length equals 14 residues. Germline-derived CDR1 and CDR2 are SGHNT and YENEEA. Seattle patients were enrolled while actively infected and followed longitudinally. Methods used by the authors: Using reference gene primer amplification, nucleated cell counts were estimated. Generated by immunoSEQ multiplex PCR, the TCRdb table keeps only in-frame clones and is missing some. For V, J and clone size, that table is used; D and trimming come from the DNA. The repertoire holds 100,000 to 150,000 clones, with around 85% as singletons.

The J gene is TRBJ2-1, the V gene TRBV11-3; tentative D call: TRBD1 (6 bases). The sample was peripheral blood. The receptor was derived from a man between 25 and 39 years old with COVID-19, enrolled during active disease. The chain's CDR3 is CASSRRTDYNEQFF. The DNA of the CDR3 is TGTGCCAGCAGCCGGAGGACAGACTACAATGAGCAGTTCTTC.